The 27 T cell receptor beta chains presented below share a single source sample, sequenced in a study of OX40 agonist ivuxolimab in advanced cancers. The library was generated by the immunoSEQ multiplex PCR assay. In TCRdb, the immuneACCESS table is reduced to in-frame sequences with V and J assigned. These tables do not hold every clone; where another copy was compared, an unresolved V gene accounts for under half, and the others remain unexplained. The sample yields tens of thousands of clones; more than 70% were counted once. The top ten constitute 5% to 6.5% of the sample. Specimen: CD4+ or CD8+ T cells sorted from blood, collected in a trial of the OX40 agonist ivuxolimab. The receptor source for this set is an adult with an advanced solid tumor such as melanoma, head and neck, liver or kidney cancer.

J is TRBJ1-4 and V is TRBV2, with TRBD1 identical over 8 bases. This CDR3 contains 15 residues. Unmatched junction bases numbered 6, after V lost 2 bases and J lost 7 bases. The V gene's germline CDR1 is SNHLY and CDR2 FYNNEI. The CDR3 is CASSEQQGGIEKLFF. Written as DNA, the CDR3 is TGTGCCAGCAGTGAACAACAGGGGGGAATTGAAAAACTGTTTTTT.

The chain links TRBV19 to TRBJ2-3; 15 nucleotides align to TRBD2. The CDR3 loop spans 18 amino acids. Germline lookup yields CDR1 LNHDA and CDR2 SQIVND (reference sequence). The V gene end was trimmed by 4 bases and the J gene end by 6 bases; junction bases not matched to a gene: 11. The CDR3 is CASSSGLAGGRQADTQYF. As DNA, the CDR3 is TGTGCCAGTAGTAGCGGACTAGCGGGAGGGCGCCAGGCGGATACGCAGTATTTT.

Here the CDR3 DNA reads TGCAGCGCCTCAATAGGGGGGGACAATCAGCCCCAGCATTTT. Translated: CSASIGGDNQPQHF. The rearrangement joins TRBV29-1 to TRBJ1-5; the D gene is possibly TRBD1 (6 bases). CDR3 size: 14 residues. Germline CDR1 is SQVTM and CDR2 is ANQGSEA. The V gene lost 7 bases and the J gene lost 3 bases, with 16 bases spanning the gap.

J is TRBJ2-3 and V is TRBV2; D not certain. CDR1 is SNHLY, CDR2 FYNNEI, per germline. Trimming left V 6 bases short and J 0 bases short, with 7 bases between. CDR3 length equals 13 residues. This CDR3 reads CASRLGSTDTQYF. The CDR3 bases are TGTGCCAGCAGGTTAGGAAGCACAGATACGCAGTATTTT.

The chain carries TRBV9 and TRBJ2-7; 8 bases match TRBD2. CDR1 and CDR2 (germline): SGDLS, YYNGEE. Trimming took 4 bases from V and 6 from J; bases not matched to a gene: 12. This CDR3 has 15 amino acids. CDR3 protein: CASSSSGSGTSEQYF. The CDR3 DNA reads as TGTGCCAGCAGCTCGTCGGGTAGCGGGACCTCCGAGCAGTACTTC.

A few counts support this clone. CDR3: CASSYETNYGYTF. Here the CDR3 DNA reads TGTGCCAGCAGCTATGAAACTAACTATGGCTACACCTTC. The rearrangement joins TRBV7-9 to TRBJ1-2; D is undetermined. Germline V CDR1 and CDR2: SEHNR, FQNEAQ (reference sequence). The CDR3 totals 13 residues. Trimming took off 4 bases at V and 0 bases at J, with 6 bases between the two ends. Based on the CDR3 plus reference TRBV7-9 and TRBJ1-2, the full variable domain is DTGVSQNPRHKITKRGQNVTFRCDPISEHNRLYWYRQTLGQGPEFLTYFQNEAQLEKSRLLSDRFSAERPKGSFSTLEIQRTEQGDSAMYLCASSYETNYGYTFGSGTRLTVV.

V usage is TRBV2 and J usage is TRBJ2-1; perhaps TRBD2 as D (5 bases). CDR3 length equals 14 residues. V dropped 7 bases and J dropped 8 bases, with 18 bases sitting between them. Germline CDR1 is SNHLY and CDR2 is FYNNEI. The CDR3 spells CASILTVSSYEQFF. The CDR3 DNA is TGTGCCAGCATCCTTACGGTGTCTAGCTATGAGCAGTTCTTC.

The CDR3 DNA reads as TGTGCCAGCAGTGAAAGGGGTGTCTATGGCTACACCTTC. Amino acid sequence: CASSERGVYGYTF. This chain connects TRBV2 to TRBJ1-2; a weak D match, TRBD1 (5 bases). Trimming pared 2 bases from V and 4 bases from J, leaving 8 bases between. In germline, CDR1 is SNHLY, CDR2 FYNNEI. The CDR3 covers 13 residues.

This clone was picked up a small number of times. This chain uses TRBV18 with TRBJ1-1; the match to TRBD1 covers 8 bases. The CDR3 is made up of 17 amino acids. Germline CDR1 KGHSH, CDR2 LQKENI. The J segment lost 2 bases and the V segment lost 3 bases, leaving 11 bases of the junction unmatched. The CDR3 spells CASSPRNRQGRNTEAFF. CDR3 nucleotides: TGTGCCAGCTCACCGAGGAATCGACAGGGGAGAAACACTGAAGCTTTCTTT. Supplemented by reference TRBV18 and TRBJ1-1, the full variable domain reads NAGVMQNPRHLVRRRGQEARLRCSPMKGHSHVYWYRQLPEEGLKFMVYLQKENIIDESGMPKERFSAEFPKEGPSILRIQQVVRGDSAAYFCASSPRNRQGRNTEAFFGQGTRLTVV.

The genes are TRBV19 and TRBJ2-3; 7 nucleotides line up with TRBD1. The CDR3 length is 15 residues. Germline V gives CDR1 LNHDA, CDR2 SQIVND (reference sequence). J lost 1 base, V lost 6 bases, and 7 bases had no gene match. The CDR3 nucleotides are TGTGCCAGTAGCAACCACAGGGGCGGCACAGATACGCAGTATTTT. It is translated as CASSNHRGGTDTQYF. The full variable domain, its missing parts supplied by reference TRBV19 and TRBJ2-3, is DGGITQSPKYLFRKEGQNVTLSCEQNLNHDAMYWYRQDPGQGLRLIYYSQIVNDFQKGDIAEGYSVSREKKESFPLTVTSAQKNPTAFYLCASSNHRGGTDTQYFGPGTRLTVL.

This clone was recorded a few times. V usage is TRBV6-4 and J usage is TRBJ2-3; D is ambiguous. This CDR3 contains 13 residues. Germline CDR1 is MRHNA and CDR2 is SNTAGT. V gave up 1 base and J gave up 0 bases, with 2 bases separating them. CDR3 DNA sequence: TGTGCCAGCAGTGACTTAAGCACAGATACGCAGTATTTT. It encodes CASSDLSTDTQYF.

This chain links TRBV7-9 with TRBJ1-2; no reliable D call. V was cut by 5 bases and J by 5 bases, with 9 bases left in between. Per germline, CDR1 SEHNR and CDR2 FQNEAQ (reference sequence). The CDR3 sequence is 12 residues long. The CDR3 protein is CASSGPGYGYTF. The CDR3 coding sequence is TGTGCCAGCAGCGGCCCGGGGTATGGCTACACCTTC.

CDR3 sequence: CASSVQGSGNYGYTF. The CDR3 DNA reads TGTGCCAGCAGCGTACAGGGCAGCGGAAACTATGGCTACACCTTC. V gene TRBV9 combines with J gene TRBJ1-2, with a weak D call TRBD1 (5 bases). Germline CDR1 is SGDLS and CDR2 is YYNGEE. With 1 base removed from V and 2 bases from J, the gap between germline ends came to 12 bases. The CDR3 runs to 15 residues. Full variable domain (missing parts from reference TRBV9 and TRBJ1-2): DSGVTQTPKHLITATGQRVTLRCSPRSGDLSVYWYQQSLDQGLQFLIQYYNGEERAKGNILERFSAQQFPDLHSELNLSSLELGDSALYFCASSVQGSGNYGYTFGSGTRLTVV.

The V gene is TRBV27, the J gene TRBJ2-1; 10 bases map to TRBD2. CDR1 MNHEY and CDR2 SMNVEV come from the germline V gene (reference sequence). With V trimmed by 7 bases and J by 7 bases, 7 bases remained unmatched. The CDR3 is 14 amino acids. This CDR3 is CASTSGRVSNEQFF. The DNA of the CDR3 is TGTGCCAGCACTAGCGGGAGAGTATCAAATGAGCAGTTCTTC.

This clone appeared a single time. This rearrangement joins TRBV6-5 to TRBJ1-2; unclear D gene. Trimming removed 6 bases at V and 8 bases at J, with 10 bases between. Germline values: CDR1 MNHEY, CDR2 SVGAGI. The CDR3 loop spans 11 amino acids. The CDR3 region has the DNA TGTGCCAGCAGGGCCAAGTGGGGCTACACCTTC. Its protein product is CASRAKWGYTF.

The chain carries TRBV6-1 and TRBJ2-2, with D tentatively TRBD2 (5 bases). Trimming removed 4 bases from V and 8 bases from J, with 20 bases in between. Germline V gene sequence: CDR1 MNHNS, CDR2 SASEGT. This CDR3 spans 16 amino acids. This CDR3 reads CASSAGRARMGGELFF. CDR3 DNA: TGTGCCAGCAGTGCCGGGCGGGCCAGAATGGGAGGGGAGCTGTTTTTT.

V is TRBV7-9 and J is TRBJ2-2; D is ambiguous. Trimming took off 2 bases at V and 8 bases at J, with 3 bases between the two ends. CDR1 and CDR2 (germline): SEHNR, FQNEAQ (reference sequence). The CDR3 contains 11 residues. The CDR3 loop is CASSLQGELFF. Here the CDR3 DNA reads TGTGCCAGCAGCTTACAAGGGGAGCTGTTTTTT. The full variable domain, with the rest looked up from reference TRBV7-9 and TRBJ2-2, is DTGVSQNPRHKITKRGQNVTFRCDPISEHNRLYWYRQTLGQGPEFLTYFQNEAQLEKSRLLSDRFSAERPKGSFSTLEIQRTEQGDSAMYLCASSLQGELFFGEGSRLTVL.

This chain uses TRBV27 with TRBJ1-5, with D possibly matching TRBD1 (6 bases). V lost 8 bases and J 3 bases, leaving 11 bases between the germline ends. Germline V CDR1 and CDR2: MNHEY, SMNVEV (reference sequence). The CDR3 loop spans 13 amino acids. The CDR3 loop reads CASGGGVNQPQHF. CDR3 DNA sequence: TGTGCCAGCGGGGGGGGCGTCAATCAGCCCCAGCATTTT.

The rearrangement links TRBV7-3 to TRBJ2-1; D gene unclear. The CDR3 totals 13 residues. Trimming stripped 6 bases from V and 9 bases from J, with 15 bases between. Germline V lookup: CDR1 SGHTA, CDR2 FQGTGA. The CDR3 loop is CASSPRGDGEQFF. The CDR3 DNA sequence: TGTGCCAGCAGTCCCCGAGGAGACGGTGAGCAGTTCTTC.

This clone has just a few counts. The V and J genes are TRBV19 and TRBJ1-2; D not certain. The germline V and J ends were trimmed by 9 bases and 6 bases, with 17 bases remaining between them. Per the germline V gene, CDR1 is LNHDA and CDR2 is SQIVND (reference sequence). CDR3 size: 13 residues. Here the CDR3 reads CASQLGIAHGYTF. The CDR3 coding sequence is TGTGCCAGCCAATTGGGTATTGCCCATGGCTACACCTTC.

This chain links TRBV28 with TRBJ2-7, with TRBD2 matching over 7 bases. Looked up from germline, CDR1 is MDHEN and CDR2 is SYDVKM. The J segment lost 6 bases and the V segment lost 2 bases, leaving 10 bases of the junction unmatched. The CDR3 spans 15 residues. This CDR3 is CASSLATSGIVEQYF. The CDR3 DNA reads TGTGCCAGCAGTTTAGCGACAAGCGGGATAGTCGAGCAGTACTTC. The variable domain in full, with the rest retrieved from reference TRBV28 and TRBJ2-7, is DVKVTQSSRYLVKRTGEKVFLECVQDMDHENMFWYRQDPGLGLRLIYFSYDVKMKEKGDIPEGYSVSREKKERFSLILESASTNQTSMYLCASSLATSGIVEQYFGPGTRLTVT.

The chain uses TRBV30 and TRBJ1-2, with 7 bases identical to TRBD1. With V trimmed by 1 base and J by 4 bases, 6 bases remained unmatched. CDR1 and CDR2 from the germline V gene are GTSNPN and SVGIG (reference sequence). CDR3 length: 14 amino acids. The CDR3 nucleotides are TGTGCCTGGAGTGGGAGGGGGCGGCCCTATGGCTACACCTTC. It yields the protein CAWSGRGRPYGYTF.

The chain joins TRBV5-4 to TRBJ2-7; maybe TRBD2 (7 bases). Trimming left V 1 base short and J 6 bases short, with 14 bases between. CDR3 size: 14 residues. Looked up from germline, CDR1 is SGHNT and CDR2 is YYREEE (reference sequence). The CDR3 DNA is TGTGCCAGCAGCTTGCGGGGGGCGCCGGTCGAGCAGTACTTC. Protein sequence: CASSLRGAPVEQYF. The complete variable domain, with remaining parts taken from reference TRBV5-4 and TRBJ2-7, reads ETGVTQSPTHLIKTRGQQVTLRCSSQSGHNTVSWYQQALGQGPQFIFQYYREEENGRGNFPPRFSGLQFPNYSSELNVNALELDDSALYLCASSLRGAPVEQYFGPGTRLTVT.

The chain couples TRBV25-1 to TRBJ2-1; no clear D. Per germline, CDR1 MGHDK and CDR2 SYGVNS. The germline V and J ends were trimmed by 7 bases and 6 bases, with 10 bases remaining between them. This CDR3 has 12 amino acids. The DNA of the CDR3 is TGTGCCAGCAATCAGTACGGCAATGAGCAGTTCTTC. This codes for CASNQYGNEQFF.

The rearrangement joins TRBV7-9 to TRBJ1-3; no clear D gene. V dropped 1 base and J dropped 10 bases, with 14 bases sitting between them. Germline-derived CDR1 and CDR2 are SEHNR and FQNEAQ (reference sequence). The CDR3 contains 14 residues. This CDR3 is CASSLGQTLSTIYF. CDR3 nucleotides: TGTGCCAGCAGCTTAGGCCAGACCCTCAGTACCATATATTTT.

The rearrangement joins TRBV5-1 to TRBJ2-5; 9 nucleotides match TRBD2. The DNA end lines up better with TRBJ2-7; the J call may be wrong. In germline, CDR1 is SGHRS, CDR2 YFSETQ. The CDR3 totals 13 residues. The CDR3 DNA reads TGCGCCAGCAGCTTTAGCGGGAGATACGAGCAGTACTTC. Protein: CASSFSGRYEQYF.

The chain employs TRBV30 and TRBJ1-3; a weak D match, TRBD1 (5 bases). This CDR3 has 12 amino acids. Germline V lookup: CDR1 GTSNPN, CDR2 SVGIG (reference sequence). V gave up 8 bases and J gave up 2 bases, with 10 bases separating them. The DNA of the CDR3 is TGTGCCATGGGGCCTACTGGAAACACCATATATTTT. As protein: CAMGPTGNTIYF.